These 2 T cell receptor beta chains came from one sample sequenced in a study of Graves' ophthalmopathy and Graves' hyperthyroidism. RNA served as the template for amplifying TCR beta CDR3 regions. The library came from an HTBI-primed first-round RT-PCR and a second-round multiplex PCR. TCRdb re-analysed the multiplex PCR reads in MiXCR, keeping a single row per CDR3 protein. The sample yields 300,000 to 400,000 distinct CDR3 sequences, approximately 18% seen once. What was sequenced was peripheral blood. The receptors derive from an adult woman with stable Graves' hyperthyroidism.

This clonotype was counted at least ten times. The rearrangement uses TRBV5-1 and TRBJ2-7, with D unclear. Between the trimmed V and J ends, which lost 5 bases and 4 bases, there was a span of 10 bases. The CDR3 consists of 12 residues. Germline-derived CDR1 and CDR2 are SGHRS and YFSETQ. The CDR3 nucleotides are TGCGCCAGCAGGAGAGACGGGTACGAGCAGTACTTC. Translated, it gives CASRRDGYEQYF.

Concerning this clonotype itself: A much larger clone is a single base away; this may be a read error. Because it lacks the conserved phenylalanine or tryptophan at the end, this CDR3 is likely a read error. The DNA is left out, because the CDR3 cannot be placed on it with certainty; the CDR3 is given as TCRdb lists it. The chain couples TRBV6-2 or TRBV6-3 to TRBJ2-7; the D call of TRBD1 is as the table states it, not checked on the DNA. The CDR3 contains 11 residues when both ends are counted. Germline V lookup: CDR1 MNHEY, CDR2 SVGEGT. CDR3 loop: CASAAGVPLYL.